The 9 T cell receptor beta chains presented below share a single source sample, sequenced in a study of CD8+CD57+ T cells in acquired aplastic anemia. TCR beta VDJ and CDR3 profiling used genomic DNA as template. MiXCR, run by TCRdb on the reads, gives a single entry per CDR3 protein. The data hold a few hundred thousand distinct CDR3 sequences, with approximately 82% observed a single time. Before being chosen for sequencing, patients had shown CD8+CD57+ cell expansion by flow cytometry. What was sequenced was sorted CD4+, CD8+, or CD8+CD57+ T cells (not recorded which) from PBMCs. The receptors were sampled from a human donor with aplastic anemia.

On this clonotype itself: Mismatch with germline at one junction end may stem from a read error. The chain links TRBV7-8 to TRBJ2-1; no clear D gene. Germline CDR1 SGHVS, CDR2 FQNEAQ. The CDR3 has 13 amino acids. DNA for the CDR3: TGTGCCAGCAGCTTAGGGGGAAGCCACGATAAGCAGTTC. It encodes CASSLGGSHDKQF.

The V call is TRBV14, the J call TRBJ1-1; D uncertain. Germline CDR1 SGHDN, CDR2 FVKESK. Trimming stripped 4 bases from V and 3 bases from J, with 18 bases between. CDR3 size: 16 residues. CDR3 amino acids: CASSLAGRTAYTEAFF. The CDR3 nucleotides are TGTGCCAGCAGCCTAGCCGGACGAACCGCCTACACTGAAGCTTTCTTT.

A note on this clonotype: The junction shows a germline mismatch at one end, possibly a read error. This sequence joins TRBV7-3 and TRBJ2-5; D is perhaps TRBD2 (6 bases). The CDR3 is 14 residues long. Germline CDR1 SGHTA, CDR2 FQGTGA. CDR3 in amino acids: CASSRGSTWGENQF. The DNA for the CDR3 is TGTGCCAGCAGCAGAGGCAGCACTTGGGGGGAGAACCAGTTC.

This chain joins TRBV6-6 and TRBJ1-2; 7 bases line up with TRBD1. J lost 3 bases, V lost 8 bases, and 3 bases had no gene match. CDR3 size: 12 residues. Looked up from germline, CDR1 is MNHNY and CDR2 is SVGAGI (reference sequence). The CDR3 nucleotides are TGTGCCAGCCGTACAGGGGACTATGGCTACACCTTC. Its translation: CASRTGDYGYTF.

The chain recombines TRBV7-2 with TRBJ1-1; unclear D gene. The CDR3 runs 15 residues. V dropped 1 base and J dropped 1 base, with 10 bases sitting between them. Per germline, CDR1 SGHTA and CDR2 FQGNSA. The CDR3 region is CASSLEMRGNTEAFF. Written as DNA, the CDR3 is TGTGCCAGCAGCTTAGAAATGAGAGGGAACACTGAAGCTTTCTTT.

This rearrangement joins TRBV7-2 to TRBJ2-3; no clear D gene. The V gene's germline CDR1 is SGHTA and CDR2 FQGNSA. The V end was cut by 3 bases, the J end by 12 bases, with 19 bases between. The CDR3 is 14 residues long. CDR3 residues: CASSFARGPGSQYF. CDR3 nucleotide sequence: TGTGCCAGCAGCTTTGCGAGAGGTCCCGGTAGTCAGTATTTT.

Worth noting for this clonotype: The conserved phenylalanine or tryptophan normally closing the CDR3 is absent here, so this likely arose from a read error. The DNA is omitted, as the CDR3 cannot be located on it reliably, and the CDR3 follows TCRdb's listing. The chain's CDR3 is CASRDGGTANKSPPQC. The chain joins TRBV2 to TRBJ1-6. Germline V lookup: CDR1 SNHLY, CDR2 FYNNEI. The CDR3 spans 16 amino acids, including both terminal residues.

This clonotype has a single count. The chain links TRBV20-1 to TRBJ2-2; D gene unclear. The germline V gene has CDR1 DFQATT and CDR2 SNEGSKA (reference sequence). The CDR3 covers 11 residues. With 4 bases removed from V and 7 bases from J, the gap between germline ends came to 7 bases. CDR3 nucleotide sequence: TGCAGTGCTAAGCTGGGCGGGGAGCTGTTTTTT. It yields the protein CSAKLGGELFF.

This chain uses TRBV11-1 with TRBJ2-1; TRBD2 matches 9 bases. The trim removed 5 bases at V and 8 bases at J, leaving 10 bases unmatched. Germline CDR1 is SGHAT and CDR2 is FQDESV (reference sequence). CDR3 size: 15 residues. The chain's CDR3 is CASSIRSGGSDEQFF. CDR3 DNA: TGTGCCAGCAGCATCCGCAGCGGGGGGAGCGATGAGCAGTTCTTC.